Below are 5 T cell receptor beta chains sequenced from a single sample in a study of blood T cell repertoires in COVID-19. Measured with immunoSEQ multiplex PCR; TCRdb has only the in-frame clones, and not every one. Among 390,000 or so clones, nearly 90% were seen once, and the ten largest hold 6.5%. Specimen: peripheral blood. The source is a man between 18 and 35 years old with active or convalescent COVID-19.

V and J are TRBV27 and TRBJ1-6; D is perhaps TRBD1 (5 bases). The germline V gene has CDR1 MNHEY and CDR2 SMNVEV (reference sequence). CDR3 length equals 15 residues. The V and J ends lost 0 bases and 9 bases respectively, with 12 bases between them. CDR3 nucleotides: TGTGCCAGCAGTTTATCGGTTACAGGCTTTTCACCCCTCCACTTT. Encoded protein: CASSLSVTGFSPLHF.

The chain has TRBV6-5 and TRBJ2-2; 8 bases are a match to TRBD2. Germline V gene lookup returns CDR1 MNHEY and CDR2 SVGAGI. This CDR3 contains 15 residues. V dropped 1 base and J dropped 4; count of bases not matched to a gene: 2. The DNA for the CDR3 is TGTGCCAGCAGTTACTATGCGGGGGGCACCGGGGAGCTGTTTTTT. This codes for CASSYYAGGTGELFF.

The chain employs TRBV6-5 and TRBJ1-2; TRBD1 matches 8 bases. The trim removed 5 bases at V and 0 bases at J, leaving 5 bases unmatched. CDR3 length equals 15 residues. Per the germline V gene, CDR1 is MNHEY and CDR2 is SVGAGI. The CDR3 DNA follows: TGTGCCAGCAGTAAATGGACAGGGCCTAACTATGGCTACACCTTC. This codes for CASSKWTGPNYGYTF.

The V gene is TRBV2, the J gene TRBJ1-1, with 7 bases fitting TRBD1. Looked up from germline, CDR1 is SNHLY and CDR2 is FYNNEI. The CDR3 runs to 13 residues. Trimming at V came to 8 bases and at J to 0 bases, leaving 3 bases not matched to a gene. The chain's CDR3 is CASGTEMNTEAFF. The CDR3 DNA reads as TGTGCCAGCGGGACAGAAATGAACACTGAAGCTTTCTTT.

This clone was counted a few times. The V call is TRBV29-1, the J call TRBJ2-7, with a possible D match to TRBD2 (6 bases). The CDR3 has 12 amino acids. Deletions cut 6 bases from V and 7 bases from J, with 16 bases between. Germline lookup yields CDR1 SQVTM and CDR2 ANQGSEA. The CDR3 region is CSVAAGTQEQYF. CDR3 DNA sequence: TGCAGCGTCGCTGCGGGGACCCAGGAGCAGTACTTC.